This TCR beta chain appears in the sequencing data of a study of T cell changes during pregnancy in multiple sclerosis (dated by TCRdb to between 2018 and 2021). Study-level background: In women with multiple sclerosis, the researchers looked at how the T cell repertoire shifted as pregnancy progressed.

Receptors were amplified or captured by the immunoSEQ multiplex PCR assay. In TCRdb, the immuneACCESS table is reduced to in-frame sequences with V and J assigned. These tables do not hold every clone; where another copy was compared, an unresolved V gene accounts for under half, and the others remain unexplained. The sample table records fewer than 60,000 clones; 91% of these occur just once. The ten largest clones take up roughly 10% of the sample. V lost 6 bases and J lost 6 bases, and the count of bases not matched to a germline gene is 7. The CDR3 has 13 amino acids, counting the end cysteine and phenylalanine. CDR3 DNA is the only sequence kept; it has 39 bases, read in frame from the first base. The germline V gene (reference sequence) yields WNHNN for CDR1 and SYGVQD for CDR2. There are a few counts of this clone. The antigen this receptor binds is unknown. No base quality values were provided; no much bigger clone lies one nucleotide off.

Sequencing used CD8+ T cells from peripheral blood mononuclear cells, obtained after pregnancy. The V and J segments used are TRBV10-1 and TRBJ2-7, and 8 junctional nucleotides match TRBD1. The receptor was derived from a female donor with multiple sclerosis, enrolled in a pregnancy study. Here is the DNA: TGCGCCAGCAGCCTGGACAGGGAGTCCGAGCAGTACTTC. Translated, this is CASSLDRESEQYF.